A single sample gave rise to the 18 T cell receptor beta chains below, sequenced in a study of cytomegalovirus exposure and HLA in healthy donors. Primers for the PCR totalled 60 Vbeta and 13 Jbeta. Only in-frame clones appear in the TCRdb table, and some are missing; sequencing was by immunoSEQ multiplex PCR. This table has around 190,000 clones, roughly 80% appearing once. Sequenced input: PBMCs. These receptor sequences come from a man aged 55 to 70 in good health and CMV-seronegative.

The chain is built from TRBV27 and TRBJ2-3, with 9 bases aligning to TRBD1. The trim removed 2 bases at V and 4 bases at J, leaving 4 bases unmatched. Germline V gives CDR1 MNHEY, CDR2 SMNVEV (reference sequence). This CDR3 region has 15 residues. Written as DNA, the CDR3 is TGTGCCAGCAGTTTAAGGGGGGACAGGGCAGATACGCAGTATTTT. This encodes CASSLRGDRADTQYF.

The rearrangement uses TRBV5-1 and TRBJ1-4; no clear D. The CDR3 sequence is 12 residues long. The ends were cut back, 5 bases at V and 5 bases at J, with 7 bases in the middle. CDR1 is SGHRS, CDR2 YFSETQ, per germline. The DNA for the CDR3 is TGCGCCAGCAGATATCTCAATGAAAAACTGTTTTTT. It is translated as CASRYLNEKLFF.

This chain joins TRBV25-1 and TRBJ2-7, with D tentatively TRBD1 (5 bases). The CDR3 loop spans 15 amino acids. V shed 3 bases and J shed 0 bases, with 12 bases lying between them. Germline V gene data show CDR1 as MGHDK and CDR2 as SYGVNS. The CDR3: CASSEQGVYSYEQYF. The DNA of the CDR3 is TGTGCCAGCAGTGAGCAGGGTGTCTACTCCTACGAGCAGTACTTC.

This rearrangement joins TRBV7-7 to TRBJ2-2; 7 nucleotides align to TRBD2. The V segment lost 2 bases and the J segment 3 bases; nucleotides outside the gene matches: 3. This CDR3 is 15 amino acids long. Germline V gene sequence: CDR1 SSHAT, CDR2 FNYEAQ (reference sequence). The CDR3 here is CASSLMGGDTGELFF. The CDR3, as DNA: TGTGCCAGCAGCTTAATGGGGGGGGACACCGGGGAGCTGTTTTTT.

The DNA of the CDR3 is TGTGCCAGTAGTAAGGGACATCAGAACACTGAAGCTTTCTTT. The encoded protein is CASSKGHQNTEAFF. The chain recombines TRBV19 with TRBJ1-1; D might be TRBD1 (6 bases). CDR1 is LNHDA, CDR2 SQIVND, per germline (reference sequence). The CDR3 covers 14 residues. Trimming pared 4 bases from V and 1 base from J, leaving 10 bases between. The whole variable domain, remainder taken from reference TRBV19 and TRBJ1-1, is DGGITQSPKYLFRKEGQNVTLSCEQNLNHDAMYWYRQDPGQGLRLIYYSQIVNDFQKGDIAEGYSVSREKKESFPLTVTSAQKNPTAFYLCASSKGHQNTEAFFGQGTRLTVV.

The chain couples TRBV7-2 to TRBJ1-1; TRBD1 aligns across 11 bases. The V gene's germline CDR1 is SGHTA and CDR2 FQGNSA. The CDR3 has 15 amino acids. V lost 3 bases and J lost 5; bases outside the gene matches: 5. The CDR3 DNA sequence: TGTGCCAGCAGCTTGGGCGGGACAGGGGGAACTGAAGCTTTCTTT. Encoded protein: CASSLGGTGGTEAFF.

This chain joins TRBV28 and TRBJ1-5; tentatively, D is TRBD1 (5 bases). In germline, CDR1 is MDHEN, CDR2 SYDVKM. Trimming removed 5 bases at V and 4 bases at J, with 12 bases between. This CDR3 spans 14 amino acids. CDR3 in amino acids: CASSTGGGNQPQHF. The CDR3 coding sequence is TGTGCCAGCAGTACCGGGGGGGGTAATCAGCCCCAGCATTTT.

The table lists this clone with a few counts. The CDR3 spells CASSYETRANTGELFF. Written as DNA, the CDR3 is TGTGCCAGCAGTTATGAGACTAGGGCGAACACCGGGGAGCTGTTTTTT. V gene TRBV28 combines with J gene TRBJ2-2; D might be TRBD2 (6 bases). V was shortened by 4 bases and J by 0 bases, with 12 bases between the two germline ends. Germline V gene sequence: CDR1 MDHEN, CDR2 SYDVKM. The CDR3 extends over 16 amino acids.

The rearrangement uses TRBV18 and TRBJ2-5; D unresolved. Trimming pared 0 bases from V and 4 bases from J, leaving 6 bases between. The CDR3 is made up of 13 amino acids. The germline gives CDR1 KGHSH, CDR2 LQKENI. In DNA form, the CDR3 reads TGTGCCAGCTCACCACCGGCTTCAGAGACCCAGTACTTC. This encodes CASSPPASETQYF. Supplemented by reference TRBV18 and TRBJ2-5, the full variable domain reads NAGVMQNPRHLVRRRGQEARLRCSPMKGHSHVYWYRQLPEEGLKFMVYLQKENIIDESGMPKERFSAEFPKEGPSILRIQQVVRGDSAAYFCASSPPASETQYFGPGTRLLVL.

This clone was seen once. The V and J genes are TRBV19 and TRBJ2-2; 8 positions agree with TRBD1. The CDR3 contains 14 residues. V was clipped by 5 bases and J by 6 bases; unmatched bases: 5. CDR1 is LNHDA, CDR2 SQIVND, per germline (reference sequence). This CDR3 is CASSPSTGAGELFF. DNA for the CDR3: TGTGCCAGTAGTCCCTCGACAGGGGCCGGGGAGCTGTTTTTT.

The chain uses TRBV30 and TRBJ2-7; 8 bases map to TRBD2. The J segment lost 2 bases and the V segment lost 0 bases, leaving 6 bases of the junction unmatched. This CDR3 contains 15 residues. Germline V lookup: CDR1 GTSNPN, CDR2 SVGIG (reference sequence). Written as DNA, the CDR3 is TGTGCCTGGAGTGTTTCTAGGACTAGCCCCTACGAGCAGTACTTC. As protein: CAWSVSRTSPYEQYF. Variable domain in full (rest from reference TRBV30 and TRBJ2-7): SQTIHQWPATLVQPVGSPLSLECTVEGTSNPNLYWYRQAAGRGLQLLFYSVGIGQISSEVPQNLSASRPQDRQFILSSKKLLLSDSGFYLCAWSVSRTSPYEQYFGPGTRLTVT.

For this clone: Sequence at one end of the junction differs from germline and may be a read error. Written as DNA, the CDR3 is TGTTCCAGCAGCTTAGCCCAGGGGGCAGATGGCTACACCTTC. The encoded protein is CSSSLAQGADGYTF. The V gene is TRBV7-9, the J gene TRBJ1-2; 8 bases agree with TRBD1. The CDR3 contains 14 residues. The V gene's germline CDR1 is SEHNR and CDR2 FQNEAQ (reference sequence). The full variable domain, completed using reference TRBV7-9 and TRBJ1-2, is DTGVSQNPRHKITKRGQNVTFRCDPISEHNRLYWYRQTLGQGPEFLTYFQNEAQLEKSRLLSDRFSAERPKGSFSTLEIQRTEQGDSAMYLCSSSLAQGADGYTFGSGTRLTVV.

This chain uses TRBV25-1 with TRBJ2-1, with D perhaps matching TRBD1 (6 bases). CDR3 length equals 14 residues. Germline CDR1 is MGHDK and CDR2 is SYGVNS. Trimming pared 5 bases from V and 6 bases from J, leaving 14 bases between. The CDR3 sequence is CASSISGAGNEQFF. DNA for the CDR3: TGTGCCAGCAGTATATCAGGGGCCGGCAATGAGCAGTTCTTC.

The V gene is TRBV5-6, the J gene TRBJ2-1, with TRBD2 matching 9 bases. The CDR3 covers 14 residues. CDR1 and CDR2 from the germline V gene are SGHDT and YYEEEE. The J segment lost 9 bases and the V segment lost 0 bases, leaving 4 bases of the junction unmatched. CDR3 DNA sequence: TGTGCCAGCAGCTTGGATCTAGCGGGGTGTGAGCAGTTCTTC. Residues: CASSLDLAGCEQFF.

The chain recombines TRBV6-1 with TRBJ2-7; 7 bases are a match to TRBD1. CDR3 length equals 14 residues. After removal of 6 bases from V and 1 base from J, the junction contained 6 bases not matched to a gene. Germline loops: CDR1 MNHNS, CDR2 SASEGT. The CDR3 is CASSPDRVSYEQYF. The CDR3 DNA sequence: TGTGCCAGCAGCCCCGACAGGGTATCCTACGAGCAGTACTTC.

The V gene is TRBV6-5, the J gene TRBJ1-2; 9 bases agree with TRBD1. There are 15 residues in the CDR3. CDR1 is MNHEY, CDR2 SVGAGI, per germline. The V gene end was trimmed by 10 bases and the J gene end by 8 bases; junction bases not matched to a gene: 17. The CDR3 protein is CAIRITGGEAQGYTF. The DNA of the CDR3 is TGTGCCATACGGATTACAGGGGGCGAGGCTCAGGGCTACACCTTC.

This rearrangement joins TRBV7-9 to TRBJ1-4, with unresolved D. CDR1 is SEHNR, CDR2 FQNEAQ, per germline (reference sequence). This CDR3 has 15 amino acids. The germline V and J ends were trimmed by 1 base and 2 bases, with 8 bases remaining between them. The CDR3 region is CASSLVSATNEKLFF. The CDR3 DNA reads as TGTGCCAGCAGCTTAGTTTCCGCGACTAATGAAAAACTGTTTTTT.

This clone appeared a few times. The rearrangement joins TRBV9 to TRBJ1-3, with D perhaps matching TRBD1 (5 bases). The CDR3 consists of 15 residues. CDR1 and CDR2 from the germline V gene are SGDLS and YYNGEE. Trimming stripped 4 bases from V and 0 bases from J, with 11 bases between. CDR3 sequence: CASSSTGGSGNTIYF. The CDR3 DNA reads TGTGCCAGCAGCTCCACAGGTGGCTCTGGAAACACCATATATTTT.